This is a list of T cell receptor beta chains from one sample in a study of blood T cell repertoires in COVID-19. Profiling relied on immunoSEQ multiplex PCR, and the TCRdb table lists in-frame clones only, not all of them. Of some 160,000 clones in the sample, 84% were seen once. Material for sequencing was peripheral blood. The receptors derive from a man aged 70 or older with active or convalescent COVID-19. Each CDR3 is given with its conserved first and last residue. The D gene is left open where the match is weak. The listing skips clone size in some rows; elsewhere it reads once, few, many or a size class.

clone_size: NA; v_call: TRBV27; j_call: TRBJ1-2; d_call: NA; cdr3_nt: TGTGCCAGCAGATCTCCAGGGGACGCTAACTATGGCTACACCTTC; cdr3_aa: CASRSPGDANYGYTF
clone_size: few; v_call: TRBV10-2; j_call: TRBJ1-6; d_call: NA; cdr3_nt: TGCGCCAGCAGCACAGGGCTCTCCTATAATTCACCCCTCCACTTT; cdr3_aa: CASSTGLSYNSPLHF
clone_size: NA; v_call: TRBV15; j_call: TRBJ2-5; d_call: TRBD2; cdr3_nt: TGTGCCACCAGCAGAGTAGCGGGACAAGAGACCCAGTACTTC; cdr3_aa: CATSRVAGQETQYF
clone_size: NA; v_call: TRBV19; j_call: TRBJ1-5; d_call: NA; cdr3_nt: TGTGCCAGCAGTCCGGGAGGCTTCAATCAGCCCCAGCATTTT; cdr3_aa: CASSPGGFNQPQHF
clone_size: NA; v_call: TRBV15; j_call: TRBJ2-3; d_call: TRBD2; cdr3_nt: TGTGCCACCAGCAGAAATGACGGGGGGGATACGCAGTATTTT; cdr3_aa: CATSRNDGGDTQYF
clone_size: NA; v_call: TRBV18; j_call: TRBJ1-1; d_call: TRBD1; cdr3_nt: TGTGCCAGCTCACAGCAGGGGACAGGGGGCGCGGGGGGCACTGAAGCTTTCTTT; cdr3_aa: CASSQQGTGGAGGTEAFF
clone_size: NA; v_call: TRBV18; j_call: TRBJ1-2; d_call: NA; cdr3_nt: TGTGCCAGCTCACCAGAAATTCTGGTGGCCCCGGGGAACTATGGCTACACCTTC; cdr3_aa: CASSPEILVAPGNYGYTF
clone_size: NA; v_call: TRBV6-6; j_call: TRBJ2-1; d_call: TRBD1; cdr3_nt: TGTGCCAGCAGCCCAACAGGGGCAGTTAAGTTCTTC; cdr3_aa: CASSPTGAVKFF
clone_size: NA; v_call: TRBV14; j_call: TRBJ1-3; d_call: TRBD1; cdr3_nt: TGTGCCAGCAGCCATGACAGGGGGAATCTGTACTCTGGAAACACCATATATTTT; cdr3_aa: CASSHDRGNLYSGNTIYF
clone_size: NA; v_call: TRBV5-1; j_call: TRBJ1-1; d_call: NA; cdr3_nt: TGCGCCAGCACCGGGGTTGTGAACACTGAAGCTTTCTTT; cdr3_aa: CASTGVVNTEAFF
clone_size: once; v_call: TRBV5-1; j_call: TRBJ1-3; d_call: NA; cdr3_nt: TGCGCCAGCAGCTTGGTGGGGGGCTCTGGAAACACCATATATTTT; cdr3_aa: CASSLVGGSGNTIYF
clone_size: NA; v_call: TRBV5-1; j_call: TRBJ1-1; d_call: NA; cdr3_nt: TGCGCCAGCAGCTTGTATGGCGGGAACACTGAAGCTTTCTTT; cdr3_aa: CASSLYGGNTEAFF
clone_size: NA; v_call: TRBV7-9; j_call: TRBJ1-5; d_call: NA; cdr3_nt: TGTGCCAGCAGCCAAGTTACAGGGAATCAGCCCCAGCATTTT; cdr3_aa: CASSQVTGNQPQHF
clone_size: once; v_call: TRBV18; j_call: TRBJ1-1; d_call: NA; cdr3_nt: TGTGCCAGCTCACCTACAGGGTGGGGCACTGAAGCTTTCTTT; cdr3_aa: CASSPTGWGTEAFF
clone_size: few; v_call: TRBV3-1/TRBV3-2; j_call: TRBJ2-7; d_call: TRBD1; cdr3_nt: TGTGCCAGCAGCCAAGATCCACAGGGGGCCTACGAGCAGTACTTC; cdr3_aa: CASSQDPQGAYEQYF
clone_size: NA; v_call: TRBV11-3; j_call: TRBJ2-7; d_call: NA; cdr3_nt: TGTGCCAGCAGCGCATGGCAGGACTCCTACGAGCAGTACTTC; cdr3_aa: CASSAWQDSYEQYF
clone_size: once; v_call: TRBV6-5; j_call: TRBJ1-5; d_call: NA; cdr3_nt: TGTGCCTCGACATTCATCAATCAGCCCCAGCATTTT; cdr3_aa: CASTFINQPQHF
clone_size: NA; v_call: TRBV12-3/TRBV12-4; j_call: TRBJ2-3; d_call: NA; cdr3_nt: TGTGCCAGCAGCGCCGACTTCACAGATACGCAGTATTTT; cdr3_aa: CASSADFTDTQYF
clone_size: NA; v_call: TRBV27; j_call: TRBJ1-3; d_call: NA; cdr3_nt: TGTGCCAGCAGAGCAGACACACTTCGTGGTAGGCCCATATATTTT; cdr3_aa: CASRADTLRGRPIYF
clone_size: NA; v_call: TRBV7-2; j_call: TRBJ2-7; d_call: TRBD2; cdr3_nt: TGTGCCAGCAGCCTGAGGACTAGCGGGATTGTTTACGAGCAGTACTTC; cdr3_aa: CASSLRTSGIVYEQYF
clone_size: NA; v_call: TRBV5-1; j_call: TRBJ1-1; d_call: NA; cdr3_nt: TGCGCCAGCGAAAGTGAGTTGAACACTGAAGCTTTCTTT; cdr3_aa: CASESELNTEAFF
clone_size: NA; v_call: TRBV13; j_call: TRBJ2-5; d_call: NA; cdr3_nt: TGTGCCAGCAGCCTGGGGGGGGCGGGTCAAGAGACCCAGTACTTC; cdr3_aa: CASSLGGAGQETQYF
clone_size: NA; v_call: TRBV5-5; j_call: TRBJ1-2; d_call: NA; cdr3_nt: TGTGCCAGCAGCCCGGGACTTTTCTATGGCTACACCTTC; cdr3_aa: CASSPGLFYGYTF
clone_size: NA; v_call: TRBV9; j_call: TRBJ2-3; d_call: TRBD2; cdr3_nt: TGTGCCAGCAGCCCCCAACTAGCGGGGGGCGCAGATACGCAGTATTTT; cdr3_aa: CASSPQLAGGADTQYF
clone_size: once; v_call: TRBV12-3/TRBV12-4; j_call: TRBJ1-1; d_call: NA; cdr3_nt: TGTGCCAGCAGCTTGACAGGGAACACTGAAGCTTTCTTT; cdr3_aa: CASSLTGNTEAFF
clone_size: NA; v_call: TRBV29-1; j_call: TRBJ1-4; d_call: TRBD1; cdr3_nt: TGCAGCGCCGCGGACAGGGCGGGTGAAAAACTGTTTTTT; cdr3_aa: CSAADRAGEKLFF
clone_size: NA; v_call: TRBV19; j_call: TRBJ1-2; d_call: TRBD1; cdr3_nt: TGTGCCAGTAGTGCGGGACAGGCCCTCCGCTACACCTTC; cdr3_aa: CASSAGQALRYTF
clone_size: NA; v_call: TRBV4-2; j_call: TRBJ2-7; d_call: NA; cdr3_nt: TGTGCCAGCACCCCCGCTCTCATGGTGGGCCCTACCTACGAGCAGTACTTC; cdr3_aa: CASTPALMVGPTYEQYF
clone_size: NA; v_call: TRBV6-6; j_call: TRBJ1-6; d_call: NA; cdr3_nt: TGTGCCAGCAGTTACTCGGGGGGGAACAATTCACCCCTCCACTTT; cdr3_aa: CASSYSGGNNSPLHF
clone_size: NA; v_call: TRBV20-1; j_call: TRBJ2-7; d_call: TRBD2; cdr3_nt: TGCAGTGCTAGTGGCAGCGGGAGCTCCTACGAGCAGTACTTC; cdr3_aa: CSASGSGSSYEQYF
clone_size: once; v_call: TRBV9; j_call: TRBJ2-2; d_call: TRBD2; cdr3_nt: TGTGCCAGCAGCGTAGGGATTAGCGGGAGTGTGCACACCGGGGAGCTGTTTTTT; cdr3_aa: CASSVGISGSVHTGELFF
clone_size: NA; v_call: TRBV19; j_call: TRBJ1-6; d_call: NA; cdr3_nt: TGTGCCAGTAGTACACGACCGACAAGTTGGTATAATTCACCCCTCCACTTT; cdr3_aa: CASSTRPTSWYNSPLHF
clone_size: NA; v_call: TRBV3-1/TRBV3-2; j_call: TRBJ2-1; d_call: NA; cdr3_nt: TGTGCCAGCAGCCAGGAGTCGAGCTCCTACAATGAGCAGTTCTTC; cdr3_aa: CASSQESSSYNEQFF
clone_size: once; v_call: TRBV6-1; j_call: TRBJ1-3; d_call: NA; cdr3_nt: TGTGCCAGCAGTGCCCCGGTGAGGGTATCCTCTGGAAACACCATATATTTT; cdr3_aa: CASSAPVRVSSGNTIYF
clone_size: NA; v_call: TRBV28; j_call: TRBJ1-5; d_call: TRBD1; cdr3_nt: TGTGCCACCACCCTCGAGACAGGGTTGAGGAAGCCCCAGCATTTT; cdr3_aa: CATTLETGLRKPQHF
clone_size: NA; v_call: TRBV5-1; j_call: TRBJ1-1; d_call: NA; cdr3_nt: TGCGCCAGCAGCAGGGAGGGCAGAAACACTGAAGCTTTCTTT; cdr3_aa: CASSREGRNTEAFF
clone_size: NA; v_call: TRBV12-5; j_call: TRBJ2-1; d_call: NA; cdr3_nt: TGTGCTAGTGGTTTGGGGGGCAGGGAGCAGTTCTTC; cdr3_aa: CASGLGGREQFF
clone_size: NA; v_call: TRBV11-2; j_call: TRBJ1-2; d_call: NA; cdr3_nt: TGTGCCAGCAGCTTAGGACAGAGCTATGGCTACACCTTC; cdr3_aa: CASSLGQSYGYTF
clone_size: NA; v_call: TRBV5-4; j_call: TRBJ1-4; d_call: TRBD1; cdr3_nt: TGTGCCAGCAGCGATAGAAAGAAACCCGGGACAGAAAATGAAAAACTGTTTTTT; cdr3_aa: CASSDRKKPGTENEKLFF
clone_size: NA; v_call: TRBV5-5; j_call: TRBJ2-7; d_call: NA; cdr3_nt: TGTGCCAGCAACCCTGACAGCCTCTCCTACGAGCAGTACTTC; cdr3_aa: CASNPDSLSYEQYF
clone_size: NA; v_call: TRBV5-8; j_call: TRBJ1-1; d_call: TRBD1; cdr3_nt: TGTGCCAGCAGCGGGGACAGGGGTGTCACTGAAGCTTTCTTT; cdr3_aa: CASSGDRGVTEAFF
clone_size: NA; v_call: TRBV28; j_call: TRBJ2-7; d_call: TRBD2; cdr3_nt: TGTGCCAGTTGGGACTCTAGCGGGATAGATTACGAGCAGTACTTC; cdr3_aa: CASWDSSGIDYEQYF
clone_size: NA; v_call: TRBV6-6; j_call: TRBJ2-7; d_call: NA; cdr3_nt: TGTGCCAGCAGGCCCGGGACTGCCTCCTACGAGCAGTACTTC; cdr3_aa: CASRPGTASYEQYF
clone_size: few; v_call: TRBV7-2; j_call: TRBJ2-5; d_call: TRBD2; cdr3_nt: TGTGCCAGCAGCAGCCGACTAGCGGGGGGGCGAGAGACCCAGTACTTC; cdr3_aa: CASSSRLAGGRETQYF
clone_size: NA; v_call: TRBV4-3; j_call: TRBJ1-2; d_call: NA; cdr3_nt: TGCGCCAGCAGCCAAGGAGCTCGGACAGCTTATGGCTACACCTTC; cdr3_aa: CASSQGARTAYGYTF
clone_size: NA; v_call: TRBV5-4; j_call: TRBJ2-1; d_call: TRBD2; cdr3_nt: TGTGCCAGCAGTCTTACTAGCGGGGGTTACAATGAGCAGTTCTTC; cdr3_aa: CASSLTSGGYNEQFF
clone_size: NA; v_call: TRBV27; j_call: TRBJ2-5; d_call: NA; cdr3_nt: TGTGCCAGCAGCCTCCGACTAGGCGGAGAGACCCAGTACTTC; cdr3_aa: CASSLRLGGETQYF
clone_size: NA; v_call: TRBV7-8; j_call: TRBJ1-5; d_call: NA; cdr3_nt: TGTGCCAGCAGCCCCGGACAGTTTTTGGGCAATCAGCCCCAGCATTTT; cdr3_aa: CASSPGQFLGNQPQHF
clone_size: NA; v_call: TRBV30; j_call: TRBJ1-2; d_call: NA; cdr3_nt: TGTGCCTGGAGTCGGGGGGCTGGTGATGGCTACACCTTC; cdr3_aa: CAWSRGAGDGYTF
clone_size: NA; v_call: TRBV10-2; j_call: TRBJ2-7; d_call: NA; cdr3_nt: TGCGCCAGCAGTGCCGGGACACCCTCCTACGAGCAGTACTTC; cdr3_aa: CASSAGTPSYEQYF
clone_size: few; v_call: TRBV5-1; j_call: TRBJ1-1; d_call: TRBD1; cdr3_nt: TGCGCCAGCAGCCGCCAGGACAGGGGGGACACTGAAGCTTTCTTT; cdr3_aa: CASSRQDRGDTEAFF
clone_size: few; v_call: TRBV19; j_call: TRBJ1-2; d_call: TRBD1; cdr3_nt: TGTGCCAGTAGTAGAGTGGGACAGGCTAACTATGGCTACACCTTC; cdr3_aa: CASSRVGQANYGYTF
clone_size: NA; v_call: TRBV5-1; j_call: TRBJ2-1; d_call: NA; cdr3_nt: TGCGCCAGCAGCTTGGGGTCAACATCAAACAATGAGCAGTTCTTC; cdr3_aa: CASSLGSTSNNEQFF